The 29 T cell receptor beta chains in this list originate from one sample, sequenced in a study of response to subunit inactivated influenza vaccine. MiXCR, run by TCRdb on the RT-PCR reads, gives a single entry per CDR3 protein. The repertoire holds around 850,000 distinct CDR3 sequences, with roughly 20% as singletons. Sequencing used PBMCs from blood, obtained 5 to 6 days after vaccination. All receptors come from a man over 45 who received an inactivated influenza vaccine.

The rearrangement joins TRBV12-3 or TRBV12-4 to TRBJ2-2; D remains unclear. The CDR3 spans 14 residues. Trimming shortened V by 5 bases and J by 6 bases, and 13 bases separated the two germline ends. In DNA form, the CDR3 reads TGTGCCAGCAGTCCTAATAGGGTCGCCGGGGAGCTGTTTTTT. This sequence encodes CASSPNRVAGELFF.

The chain links TRBV7-9 to TRBJ2-1; D may be TRBD2 (6 bases). Per the germline V gene, CDR1 is SEHNR and CDR2 is FQNEAQ (reference sequence). There are 15 residues in the CDR3. The V end was cut by 1 base, the J end by 6 bases, with 13 bases between. CDR3 sequence reads: CASSLGVGSGNEQFF. CDR3 nucleotide sequence: TGTGCCAGCAGCTTAGGGGTCGGGAGTGGCAATGAGCAGTTCTTC.

In its sample, this clonotype was seen a few times. The gene calls are TRBV3-1 and TRBJ2-1, with 9 positions matching TRBD2. With V trimmed by 4 bases and J by 10 bases, 5 bases remained unmatched. This CDR3 region has 13 residues. CDR1 is LGHDT and CDR2 is YNNKEL in the germline V gene (reference sequence). This chain's CDR3 is CASSPGLAAEQFF. The CDR3 bases are TGTGCCAGCAGCCCGGGACTAGCTGCCGAGCAGTTCTTC.

At least ten counts were recorded for this clonotype. This chain uses TRBV6-5 with TRBJ1-1; the match to TRBD1 covers 7 bases. The CDR3 runs to 14 residues. CDR1 MNHEY and CDR2 SVGAGI come from the germline V gene. After removal of 0 bases from V and 5 bases from J, the junction contained 3 bases not matched to a gene. CDR3 nucleotides: TGTGCCAGCAGTTACTCTTCAGGGGGTACTGAAGCTTTCTTT. As protein: CASSYSSGGTEAFF.

This clonotype was found a few times. The chain combines TRBV5-5 with TRBJ2-7, with D perhaps given as TRBD1 or TRBD2 (5 bases each). This CDR3 comprises 15 residues. V gave up 3 bases and J gave up 3 bases, with 16 bases separating them. Germline V CDR1 and CDR2: SGHKS, YYEKEE (reference sequence). The CDR3 is CASSSGTGPFYEQYF. As DNA, the CDR3 is TGTGCCAGCAGCTCTGGGACGGGTCCCTTCTACGAGCAGTACTTC.

V gene TRBV4-1 combines with J gene TRBJ2-4; no clear D gene. The ends were cut back, 4 bases at V and 12 bases at J, with 16 bases in the middle. Germline loops: CDR1 MGHRA, CDR2 YSYEKL. This CDR3 is 13 amino acids long. In DNA, the CDR3 is TGCGCCAGCAGCCCCCGGCAGGCGGACCCTCAGTACTTC. Its protein is CASSPRQADPQYF.

The J gene is TRBJ2-1, the V gene TRBV11-1; TRBD2 matches at 14 bases. The CDR3 runs to 18 residues. With 0 bases clipped from V and 7 bases from J, the junction kept 8 bases outside the gene matches. Germline CDR1 is SGHAT and CDR2 is FQDESV (reference sequence). CDR3 sequence (DNA): TGTGCCAGCAGCTTAGCCCTGACCGGGACTAGCGGGAGTAATGAGCAGTTCTTC. Amino acid sequence: CASSLALTGTSGSNEQFF.

This clonotype has more than one count but fewer than ten. The chain is built from TRBV5-1 and TRBJ2-1; D remains unclear. Trimming left V 5 bases short and J 8 bases short, with 11 bases between. The CDR3 covers 12 residues. The V gene's germline CDR1 is SGHRS and CDR2 YFSETQ. The CDR3 is CASRNFADEQFF. In nucleotides, the CDR3 is TGCGCCAGCAGAAACTTTGCGGATGAGCAGTTCTTC. Using reference TRBV5-1 and TRBJ2-1 for the parts outside the CDR3, the full variable domain is KAGVTQTPRYLIKTRGQQVTLSCSPISGHRSVSWYQQTPGQGLQFLFEYFSETQRNKGNFPGRFSGRQFSNSRSEMNVSTLELGDSALYLCASRNFADEQFFGPGTRLTVL.

The V gene is TRBV12-3 or TRBV12-4, the J gene TRBJ1-6, with 9 bases that match TRBD1. With V trimmed by 3 bases and J by 8 bases, 5 bases remained unmatched. The CDR3 contains 15 residues. CDR3 sequence reads: CASSFLTGGDSPLHF. CDR3 in DNA: TGTGCCAGCAGTTTCCTGACAGGGGGGGATTCACCCCTCCACTTT.

The gene calls are TRBV20-1 and TRBJ2-2, with TRBD1 matching over 9 bases. The CDR3 has 15 amino acids. Per the germline V gene, CDR1 is DFQATT and CDR2 is SNEGSKA (reference sequence). Unmatched junction bases numbered 11, after V lost 0 bases and J lost 12 bases. The CDR3 DNA is TGCAGTGCTAGAGATTTGGGACAGGGTTTCAGGCAGCTGTTTTTT. It codes for CSARDLGQGFRQLFF.

The V call is TRBV12-3 or TRBV12-4, the J call TRBJ2-5; TRBD1 might be the D (6 bases). CDR3 size: 14 residues. With 0 bases removed from V and 5 bases from J, the gap between germline ends came to 10 bases. CDR3 loop: CASSLAGAPETQYF. In nucleotides, the CDR3 is TGTGCCAGCAGTTTAGCGGGGGCGCCTGAGACCCAGTACTTC.

This clonotype was recorded a few times. The CDR3 region has the DNA TGCAGTGCTGGCGGGGGGGTAGCCAAAAACATTCAGTACTTC. Translated: CSAGGGVAKNIQYF. The chain recombines TRBV20-1 with TRBJ2-4; 9 nucleotides agree with TRBD2. J was trimmed by 0 bases and V by 5 bases; bases with no gene match: 2. The CDR3 runs to 14 residues. Germline values: CDR1 DFQATT, CDR2 SNEGSKA (reference sequence).

This clonotype was detected only a few times. The chain employs TRBV7-2 and TRBJ2-1; 12 nucleotides align to TRBD2. The germline gives CDR1 SGHTA, CDR2 FQGNSA. V dropped 6 bases and J dropped 0; count of bases not matched to a gene: 6. This CDR3 region has 17 residues. The CDR3 nucleotides are TGTGCCAGCAGGTTCACTAGCGGGAGGAGCTCCTACAATGAGCAGTTCTTC. Translation: CASRFTSGRSSYNEQFF.

The V gene is TRBV6-2 or TRBV6-3, the J gene TRBJ1-2; D ambiguous. Germline assignment: CDR1 MNHEY and CDR2 SVGEGT. Trimming left V 3 bases short and J 6 bases short, with 8 bases between. The CDR3 is made up of 12 amino acids. The CDR3 loop reads CASSYPGHGYTF. DNA of the CDR3: TGTGCCAGCAGTTATCCAGGCCATGGCTACACCTTC.

This chain joins TRBV5-5 and TRBJ2-2; no clear D gene. V was clipped by 0 bases and J by 6 bases, with 6 bases between them. The CDR3 consists of 13 residues. Germline V CDR1 and CDR2: SGHKS, YYEKEE (reference sequence). The CDR3, as DNA: TGTGCCAGCAGCTTGGTTAGTTCCGGGGAGCTGTTTTTT. Translated, it gives CASSLVSSGELFF.

The chain uses TRBV27 and TRBJ2-1; TRBD1 matches at 7 bases. V lost 0 bases and J lost 9; bases outside the gene matches: 11. Germline V CDR1 and CDR2: MNHEY, SMNVEV (reference sequence). The CDR3 loop spans 16 amino acids. In DNA, the CDR3 is TGTGCCAGCAGTTTATCCTCCAGGGGGTCACCTTTTGAGCAGTTCTTC. Its protein product is CASSLSSRGSPFEQFF.

The chain has TRBV5-1 and TRBJ1-1; D ambiguous. Trimming removed 3 bases from V and 0 bases from J, with 12 bases in between. The CDR3 has 15 residues. Germline V gene lookup returns CDR1 SGHRS and CDR2 YFSETQ. For the CDR3, the DNA is TGCGCCAGCAGCTCAGTTTCGAAGGTGAACACTGAAGCTTTCTTT. Translated, it gives CASSSVSKVNTEAFF.

In this sample, this clonotype turned up a few times. The chain is built from TRBV4-3 and TRBJ2-3; maybe TRBD1 (6 bases). Germline V CDR1 and CDR2: LGHNA, YSLEER. This CDR3 has 16 residues. V was trimmed by 0 bases and J by 6 bases, leaving 16 bases between them. Here the CDR3 DNA reads TGCGCCAGCAGCCAAGACGCAACAGGGCTCAAGGATACGCAGTATTTT. It specifies CASSQDATGLKDTQYF.

V usage is TRBV7-9 and J usage is TRBJ1-2; D might be TRBD1 (5 bases). In germline, CDR1 is SEHNR, CDR2 FQNEAQ (reference sequence). The CDR3 is 16 amino acids. Trimming cost V 0 bases and J 1 base, with 12 bases left between them. CDR3 in amino acids: CASSLAVRQINYGYTF. DNA of the CDR3: TGTGCCAGCAGCTTAGCCGTCAGACAGATTAACTATGGCTACACCTTC.

This clonotype has just a few counts. V gene TRBV6-1 combines with J gene TRBJ2-1, with D possibly TRBD2 on 5 matching bases. Per the germline V gene, CDR1 is MNHNS and CDR2 is SASEGT. There are 14 residues in the CDR3. Deletions cut 5 bases from V and 4 bases from J, with 12 bases between. This CDR3 is CASSKEESYNEQFF. CDR3 coding DNA: TGTGCCAGCAGTAAGGAGGAATCTTACAATGAGCAGTTCTTC.

This clonotype was seen more than once but under ten times. This chain uses TRBV4-2 with TRBJ2-2; no clear D gene. Germline CDR1 and CDR2: LGHNA and YNFKEQ. Trimming pared 2 bases from V and 5 bases from J, leaving 9 bases between. The CDR3 is made up of 14 amino acids. The CDR3, as DNA: TGTGCCAGCAGCCAATCCGGAACGACCGGGGAGCTGTTTTTT. As protein: CASSQSGTTGELFF.

This clonotype turned up a few times. The chain joins TRBV20-1 to TRBJ2-3, with TRBD1 matching 7 bases. This CDR3 region has 10 residues. Trimming removed 7 bases from V and 14 bases from J; junction bases left unmatched: 9. Germline lookup yields CDR1 DFQATT and CDR2 SNEGSKA (reference sequence). CDR3 sequence (DNA): TGCAGTGTCGGGATAACAGGGGCGTATTTT. Protein sequence: CSVGITGAYF.

This clonotype appeared a few times. The V call is TRBV12-3 or TRBV12-4, the J call TRBJ1-1; tentatively, D is TRBD1 (5 bases). V lost 2 bases and J lost 5, with 15 bases in between. The CDR3 extends over 15 amino acids. The CDR3 nucleotides read TGTGCCAGCAGTTTAAGTCCAGGGACGGTGACTGAAGCTTTCTTT. Amino acids: CASSLSPGTVTEAFF.

The table lists this clonotype with a few counts. The chain has TRBV28 and TRBJ2-7; D is possibly TRBD1 (6 bases). Germline V gene lookup returns CDR1 MDHEN and CDR2 SYDVKM. Trimming stripped 3 bases from V and 2 bases from J, with 17 bases between. The CDR3 has 16 amino acids. Written as DNA, the CDR3 is TGTGCCAGCAGTTTCCGCGATCTGGACAGTACCTACGAGCAGTACTTC. Amino acid sequence: CASSFRDLDSTYEQYF.

This clonotype was counted between two and nine times. The V and J genes are TRBV7-9 and TRBJ1-2; D is unclear. Germline CDR1 is SEHNR and CDR2 is FQNEAQ (reference sequence). V was pared by 5 bases and J by 0 bases, with 7 bases between. This CDR3 comprises 13 residues. Written as DNA, the CDR3 is TGTGCCAGCAGCCCTAGACCTAACTATGGCTACACCTTC. Protein product: CASSPRPNYGYTF.

The chain employs TRBV4-3 and TRBJ2-2; D perhaps matches TRBD1 (6 bases). This CDR3 comprises 13 residues. Looked up from germline, CDR1 is LGHNA and CDR2 is YSLEER. V was clipped by 6 bases and J by 7 bases, with 12 bases between them. CDR3 bases: TGCGCCAGCAGTTACAGGGTTGGCGGGGAGCTGTTTTTT. It translates to CASSYRVGGELFF.

The V call is TRBV28, the J call TRBJ2-1; the D gene is possibly TRBD1 (6 bases). This CDR3 is built from 15 residues. Germline V CDR1 and CDR2: MDHEN, SYDVKM. V shed 6 bases and J shed 12 bases, with 24 bases lying between them. In DNA, the CDR3 is TGTGCCAGCAGCCCGCCCTACTCCGACAGGCTTGGGCAGTTCTTC. Translated, it gives CASSPPYSDRLGQFF.

This chain links TRBV20-1 with TRBJ2-2; D unresolved. V was clipped by 3 bases and J by 3 bases, with 14 bases between them. The germline gives CDR1 DFQATT, CDR2 SNEGSKA (reference sequence). CDR3 length: 15 residues. CDR3 residues: CSASKRAPYTGELFF. DNA of the CDR3: TGCAGTGCTAGCAAAAGGGCACCCTACACCGGGGAGCTGTTTTTT.

This clonotype appeared many times. The chain couples TRBV12-3 or TRBV12-4 to TRBJ1-2; TRBD1 is a possible D gene (5 bases). The V gene lost 1 base and the J gene lost 2 bases, with 5 bases spanning the gap. This CDR3 has 13 amino acids. As DNA, the CDR3 is TGTGCCAGCAGTTTAGGGGGGAACTATGGCTACACCTTC. The encoded protein is CASSLGGNYGYTF.